This passage covers 24 T cell receptor beta chains from one sample sequenced in a study of T cells expressing NK-cell markers. TCRdb reprocessed the 5' RACE reads and keeps a single row for each CDR3 protein, giving no DNA. The sample has a few hundred thousand distinct CDR3 sequences. The sequenced sample consisted of blood T cells: a sorted CD56 or NKG2C T cell subset, CD4+ or CD8+ T cells, or bulk PBMC T cells (not recorded which). Source of these receptors: a man aged 18-70 years in good health.

The chain couples TRBV5-1 to TRBJ1-1. This CDR3 has 15 residues. CDR1 SGHRS and CDR2 YFSETQ come from the germline V gene. CDR3 residues: CASSLVGQTEQEAFF.

This chain connects TRBV7-9 to TRBJ2-3; TCRdb calls TRBD1, which cannot be checked without DNA. Germline CDR1 SEHNR, CDR2 FQNEAQ (reference sequence). CDR3 length: 15 residues. This CDR3 is CASSRPGGSTDTQYF.

The genes are TRBV5-5 and TRBJ2-3. This CDR3 is built from 12 residues. Germline lookup yields CDR1 SGHKS and CDR2 YYEKEE (reference sequence). The CDR3 loop reads CASSSEAYTQYF. Looking up the rest from reference TRBV5-5 and TRBJ2-3 gives the full variable domain: DAGVTQSPTHLIKTRGQQVTLRCSPISGHKSVSWYQQVLGQGPQFIFQYYEKEERGRGNFPDRFSARQFPNYSSELNVNALLLGDSALYLCASSSEAYTQYFGPGTRLTVL.

V usage is TRBV7-9 and J usage is TRBJ2-3; TCRdb selects TRBD1, and the lack of DNA leaves this call unchecked. Germline loops: CDR1 SEHNR, CDR2 FQNEAQ (reference sequence). CDR3 length: 15 amino acids. This chain's CDR3 is CASSPGGKSTDTQYF.

The CDR3: CASSTLSGGLYYEQYF. The chain has TRBV5-1 and TRBJ2-7; the TCRdb call, TRBD2, lacks DNA for checking. From germline, CDR1 is SGHRS and CDR2 YFSETQ. This CDR3 has 16 residues.

The rearrangement links TRBV20-1 to TRBJ1-2; TCRdb lists TRBD1, though no DNA is available to test this call. The CDR3 is made up of 13 amino acids. CDR1 is DFQATT, CDR2 SNEGSKA, per germline (reference sequence). The CDR3 loop reads CSASQNRVYGYTF.

CDR3 in amino acids: CASSKDLRQGAHTEAFF. This chain connects TRBV21-1 to TRBJ1-1; TCRdb's D call of TRBD1 is untestable without DNA. TRBV21-1 is assigned pseudogene status. CDR3 length equals 17 residues.

The chain's CDR3 is CASSRPGDPSGNTIYF. This chain joins TRBV12-3 or TRBV12-4 and TRBJ1-3; TCRdb reports TRBD1, a call that lacks DNA to check it against. The CDR3 has 16 residues.

The chain combines TRBV20-1 with TRBJ2-1; TCRdb names TRBD1, which stays unverified in the absence of DNA. Germline V gene sequence: CDR1 DFQATT, CDR2 SNEGSKA (reference sequence). The CDR3 runs 17 residues. The CDR3 sequence: CSARDRGGFSSYNEQFF.

The V call is TRBV7-9, the J call TRBJ1-1. CDR3 length equals 13 residues. The germline V gene has CDR1 SEHNR and CDR2 FQNEAQ (reference sequence). The CDR3 region is CASSLADGTEAFF. Based on the CDR3 plus reference TRBV7-9 and TRBJ1-1, the full variable domain is DTGVSQNPRHKITKRGQNVTFRCDPISEHNRLYWYRQTLGQGPEFLTYFQNEAQLEKSRLLSDRFSAERPKGSFSTLEIQRTEQGDSAMYLCASSLADGTEAFFGQGTRLTVV.

The V call is TRBV12-3 or TRBV12-4, the J call TRBJ2-3; TCRdb outputs TRBD1, but without DNA this stays unchecked. The length of the CDR3 is 13 residues. CDR3 region: CASSPSRDGTQYF.

The chain is built from TRBV6-4 and TRBJ1-1; the D call from TCRdb, TRBD1, cannot be confirmed without DNA. The CDR3 is 17 amino acids. Germline V gene sequence: CDR1 MRHNA, CDR2 SNTAGT. The CDR3 loop is CASSKTPLRTSGSEAFF.

The V call is TRBV6-5, the J call TRBJ2-3; the TCRdb call, TRBD1, lacks DNA for checking. The CDR3 has 16 residues. Germline V gene sequence: CDR1 MNHEY, CDR2 SVGAGI. This CDR3 reads CASSYPWVRPPNTQYF.

V usage is TRBV12-3 or TRBV12-4 and J usage is TRBJ1-2. The CDR3 is 13 amino acids. The CDR3 region is CASTELGVDGYTF.

The rearrangement joins TRBV7-9 to TRBJ2-7; there is no DNA to check the TCRdb D call of TRBD2. Germline values: CDR1 SEHNR, CDR2 FQNEAQ (reference sequence). This CDR3 contains 15 residues. The CDR3 spells CASSLGTSGGSEQYF.

This chain joins TRBV3-1 and TRBJ2-1. Per germline, CDR1 LGHDT and CDR2 YNNKEL (reference sequence). CDR3 length: 15 residues. CDR3 sequence reads: CASSQDPGPSMEQFF.

This sequence joins TRBV5-1 and TRBJ2-1. CDR1 is SGHRS, CDR2 YFSETQ, per germline. This CDR3 spans 15 amino acids. CDR3 protein: CASSLLAQTYNEQFF.

The V and J genes are TRBV19 and TRBJ1-4. The CDR3 contains 12 residues. Germline V gene data show CDR1 as LNHDA and CDR2 as SQIVND (reference sequence). The CDR3: CASSRFGEKLFF.

This chain connects TRBV20-1 to TRBJ2-7; there is no DNA to check the TCRdb D call of TRBD1. Looked up from germline, CDR1 is DFQATT and CDR2 is SNEGSKA (reference sequence). CDR3 length: 15 amino acids. The CDR3 loop reads CSAGFELRPPYEQYF.

V and J are TRBV7-2 and TRBJ2-5; TCRdb proposes TRBD2, but this gene call is untestable without DNA. CDR3 length equals 11 residues. Germline V gene data show CDR1 as SGHTA and CDR2 as FQGNSA. This CDR3 reads CASSFPGLPYF.

V and J are TRBV12-3 or TRBV12-4 and TRBJ1-1; TCRdb proposes TRBD1, but this gene call is untestable without DNA. The CDR3 loop spans 14 amino acids. The CDR3 here is CASRRQGVNTEAFF.

The chain is built from TRBV7-8 and TRBJ2-3; with no DNA, the TCRdb D assignment of TRBD2 cannot be verified. The V gene's germline CDR1 is SGHVS and CDR2 FQNEAQ. This CDR3 contains 17 residues. Here the CDR3 reads CASRRYTIKIFTDTQYF.

This chain uses TRBV4-1 with TRBJ2-1. The CDR3 runs 16 residues. Germline CDR1 is MGHRA and CDR2 is YSYEKL. This CDR3 is CASSQDGVYSYNEQFF.

The chain joins TRBV12-3 or TRBV12-4 to TRBJ1-1; TCRdb's assignment of TRBD1 cannot be checked, as there is no DNA. The length of the CDR3 is 13 residues. The CDR3 loop reads CASSLTGNTEAFF.